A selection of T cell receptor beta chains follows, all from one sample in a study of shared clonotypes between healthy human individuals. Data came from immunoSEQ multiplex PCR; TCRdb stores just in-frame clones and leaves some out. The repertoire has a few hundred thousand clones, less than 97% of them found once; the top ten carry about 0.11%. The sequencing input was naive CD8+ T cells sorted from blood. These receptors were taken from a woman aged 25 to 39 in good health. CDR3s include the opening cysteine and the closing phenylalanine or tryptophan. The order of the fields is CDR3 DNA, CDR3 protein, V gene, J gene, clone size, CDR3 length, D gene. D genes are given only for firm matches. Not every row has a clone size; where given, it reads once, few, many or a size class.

CDR3nt: TGTGCCAGCACTAGCGGGAGTAGGGGCCACGAGCAGTACTTC; CDR3aa: CASTSGSRGHEQYF; v_gene: TRBV27; j_gene: TRBJ2-7; abundance: -; len: 14; d_gene: TRBD2
CDR3nt: TGCGCCAGCAGTGAGGTTGGCAGGTATTTCCACTTT; CDR3aa: CASSEVGRYFHF; v_gene: TRBV10-2; j_gene: TRBJ1-6; abundance: -; len: 12; d_gene: -
CDR3nt: TGTGCCAGCTCACCGTCGGACAGGAAGCAGTTCTTC; CDR3aa: CASSPSDRKQFF; v_gene: TRBV18; j_gene: TRBJ2-1; abundance: -; len: 12; d_gene: TRBD1
CDR3nt: TGTGCCACCAGCAGAGAAGGCAATCAGCCCCAGCATTTT; CDR3aa: CATSREGNQPQHF; v_gene: TRBV15; j_gene: TRBJ1-5; abundance: -; len: 13; d_gene: -
CDR3nt: TGCGCCAGCAGGCACACAGGGGTAGAAAACTATGGCTACACCTTC; CDR3aa: CASRHTGVENYGYTF; v_gene: TRBV10-2; j_gene: TRBJ1-2; abundance: -; len: 15; d_gene: TRBD1
CDR3nt: TGTGCCAGCAGCACCCGACAGGGAGTACCCGATTATGGCTACACCTTC; CDR3aa: CASSTRQGVPDYGYTF; v_gene: TRBV11-2; j_gene: TRBJ1-2; abundance: -; len: 16; d_gene: TRBD1
CDR3nt: TGTGCCAGCAGGGGAAGGGCAGATGAGCAGTTCTTC; CDR3aa: CASRGRADEQFF; v_gene: TRBV6-6; j_gene: TRBJ2-1; abundance: -; len: 12; d_gene: -
CDR3nt: TGTGCCAGCAGCCTGGGACGGTCCTACGAGCAGTACTTC; CDR3aa: CASSLGRSYEQYF; v_gene: TRBV13; j_gene: TRBJ2-7; abundance: once; len: 13; d_gene: -
CDR3nt: TGTGCCAGCAGCACCCCCAGGGAGTCGTTCTACGAGCAGTACTTC; CDR3aa: CASSTPRESFYEQYF; v_gene: TRBV7-9; j_gene: TRBJ2-7; abundance: -; len: 15; d_gene: -
CDR3nt: TGTGCCAGCAGTTTCGGGCCTCTGAATGAGCAGTTCTTC; CDR3aa: CASSFGPLNEQFF; v_gene: TRBV27; j_gene: TRBJ2-1; abundance: -; len: 13; d_gene: -
CDR3nt: TGTGCCAGCAGGACAGGAAATGAAAAACTGTTTTTT; CDR3aa: CASRTGNEKLFF; v_gene: TRBV27; j_gene: TRBJ1-4; abundance: few; len: 12; d_gene: -